This record covers a single T cell receptor (beta chain). The data originate from a study of technical replicates of blood from a few donors. Germline V CDR1 and CDR2: GTSNPN, SVGIG (reference sequence). The ends lost 6 bases at V and 5 bases at J; junction bases unmatched: 4. The CDR3 sequence is 12 residues long. Generated by immunoSEQ multiplex PCR, the TCRdb table keeps only in-frame clones and is missing some. The repertoire consists of about 81,000 clones, with approximately 94% occurring once and the leading ten covering 0.35% to 0.45%. The rearrangement joins TRBV30 to TRBJ1-1, with TRBD1 matching over 9 bases. The TCR was taken from a human donor in good health. Sample: T cells isolated from PBMCs. The CDR3 protein is CACTGGGTEAFF. In DNA form, the CDR3 reads TGTGCCTGTACAGGGGGCGGAACTGAAGCTTTCTTT.